The rows below give T cell receptor beta chains drawn from one sample of a study of OX40 agonist ivuxolimab in advanced cancers. The repertoire was sequenced with immunoSEQ multiplex PCR; TCRdb's copy has only in-frame clones and lacks some. The sample holds 45,000 to 60,000 clones, just over 90% seen once. The specimen comprised CD4+ or CD8+ T cells sorted from blood, sampled in a trial of the OX40 agonist ivuxolimab. The receptors originated from an adult with an advanced solid tumor such as melanoma, head and neck, liver or kidney cancer. The CDR3 runs from the conserved cysteine through the conserved F or W. The D gene is left open where the match is weak. Not every row has a clone size; where given, it reads once, few, many or a size class.

>NA|few|TRBJ2-5|TRBV6-5
TGTGCCAGCAGGAGAGACGGGGATTACCAAGAGACCCAGTACTTC
CASRRDGDYQETQYF
>NA|NA|TRBJ1-2|TRBV28
TGTGCCAGCAGTTTTGGCCGCCAGGCCTATGGCTACACCTTC
CASSFGRQAYGYTF
>TRBD2|NA|TRBJ2-5|TRBV13
TGTGCCAGCACCGATACCCGACTAGCGGGAGTTTCTGAGACCCAGTACTTC
CASTDTRLAGVSETQYF
>TRBD1|NA|TRBJ2-4|TRBV11-2
TGTGCCAGCAGCCCCCTCGGGACAGGGTTGAACATTCAGTACTTC
CASSPLGTGLNIQYF
>NA|NA|TRBJ1-4|TRBV18
TGTGCCAGCTCACCAAACACGATGGAGGAAAAACTGTTTTTT
CASSPNTMEEKLFF
>NA|NA|TRBJ1-5|TRBV2
TGTGCCAGCAGTGAATGGGTCAATCAGCCCCAGCATTTT
CASSEWVNQPQHF
>TRBD1|NA|TRBJ1-1|TRBV11-2
TGTGCCAGCAGCTTAGTCGCACAGGGGATCTCTGAAGCTTTCTTT
CASSLVAQGISEAFF
>TRBD1|NA|TRBJ1-4|TRBV9
TGTGCCAGCAGCCCGGGACAGACCCTTGAAAAACTGTTTTTT
CASSPGQTLEKLFF
>NA|NA|TRBJ2-1|TRBV18
TGTGCCAGCTCCGATGAAGGGGGAGCTTCTCCTTTTGAGCAGTTCTTC
CASSDEGGASPFEQFF
>TRBD1|NA|TRBJ2-5|TRBV27
TGTGCCAGCAGTCCCCAACTGACAGGGTGGGAGACCCAGTACTTC
CASSPQLTGWETQYF
>TRBD2|NA|TRBJ2-3|TRBV5-1
TGCGCCAGCAGCCTCGGGACTAGCGGGGACACAGATACGCAGTATTTT
CASSLGTSGDTDTQYF
>NA|once|TRBJ1-2|TRBV18
TGTGCCAGCTCACCACCCCGGTTCTATGGCTACACCTTC
CASSPPRFYGYTF
>NA|NA|TRBJ2-3|TRBV10-2
TGCGCCAGCTCCCACCGGGTTCCAGATACGCAGTATTTT
CASSHRVPDTQYF
>TRBD2|NA|TRBJ2-3|TRBV7-3
TGTGCCAGCAGCGACCGGACTAGCGGGAGTGTAGATACGCAGTATTTT
CASSDRTSGSVDTQYF
>NA|NA|TRBJ1-2|TRBV29-1
TGCAGCGTTGAATCGGGCAGCTATGGCTACACCTTC
CSVESGSYGYTF
>NA|NA|TRBJ2-7|TRBV5-4
TGTGCCAGCAGCTTATTCGCACAAACTTCCTACGAGCAGTACTTC
CASSLFAQTSYEQYF
>TRBD1|NA|TRBJ2-1|TRBV11-3
TGTGCCAGCAGCCGCCGACAGGGGATGAATGAGCAGTTCTTC
CASSRRQGMNEQFF
>NA|NA|TRBJ2-6|TRBV9
TGTGCCAGCAGCCGACCCGGTTTCTCTGGGGCCAACGTCCTGACTTTC
CASSRPGFSGANVLTF
>NA|NA|TRBJ2-1|TRBV13
TGTGCCAGCAGCCCACAGGGTGGGCGCCCCTACAATGAGCAGTTCTTC
CASSPQGGRPYNEQFF
>NA|NA|TRBJ2-7|TRBV19
TGTGCCAGTAGTAAGTCTCAAACCTCGTGGGACTTCTCCTACGAGCAGTACTTC
CASSKSQTSWDFSYEQYF
>NA|NA|TRBJ1-5|TRBV19
TGTGCCAGTAGTATTGTGGGGGTAAATCAGCCCCAGCATTTT
CASSIVGVNQPQHF
>NA|NA|TRBJ1-1|TRBV7-9
TGTGCCAGCAGCCGACAGGTGAACACTGAAGCTTTCTTT
CASSRQVNTEAFF
>NA|NA|TRBJ2-3|TRBV5-1
TGCGCCAGCAGCTTGCTTTGGGGCCCAGATACGCAGTATTTT
CASSLLWGPDTQYF
>NA|NA|TRBJ2-1|TRBV5-1
TGCGCCAGCAGCTCTCAGATAGGCTCCTACAATGAGCAGTTCTTC
CASSSQIGSYNEQFF
>TRBD2|NA|TRBJ2-2|TRBV5-1
TGCGCCAGCAGCTCCCATCTAGCGGGAGTCGGGGAGCTGTTTTTT
CASSSHLAGVGELFF
>NA|NA|TRBJ2-7|TRBV28
TGTGCCAGCAGTCGTCGCACAGTTCCCTACGAGCAGTACTTC
CASSRRTVPYEQYF
>NA|NA|TRBJ2-1|TRBV29-1
TGCAGCGTTTGGGGGAGGGGGGATGAGCAGTTCTTC
CSVWGRGDEQFF
>TRBD1|NA|TRBJ2-3|TRBV7-2
TGTGCCAGCACCAAAAACCCCAGGGGGCTGCGGGGCACAGATACGCAGTATTTT
CASTKNPRGLRGTDTQYF
>TRBD1|NA|TRBJ1-1|TRBV7-2
TGTGCCAGCAGCTTAGGGGGGACAGATGCTACTGAAGCTTTCTTT
CASSLGGTDATEAFF
>NA|NA|TRBJ1-5|TRBV6-6
TGTGCCAGCACCCGGGGGGCAGGTCAGCCCCAGCATTTT
CASTRGAGQPQHF
>NA|NA|TRBJ1-2|TRBV25-1
TGTGCCAGCAGTTTTGTTGGCGGCTACACCTTC
CASSFVGGYTF
>TRBD2|NA|TRBJ2-1|TRBV5-1
TGCGCCAGCAGCTTGGAGGCTAGCGGGGACAATGAGCAGTTCTTC
CASSLEASGDNEQFF